These 12 T cell receptor beta chains share one sample of origin, sequenced in a study of a mutant IDH1 vaccine in newly diagnosed glioma. Time point reported: week 5, during vaccination. Doses of 300 ug of mutant IDH1 20-mer peptide were given with topical imiquimod. Measured with immunoSEQ multiplex PCR; TCRdb has only the in-frame clones, and not every one. The sample shows some 27,000 clones, around 79% of them seen only once. For these receptors, no antigen is known. The specimen comprised PBMCs, sampled from a glioma patient whose treatment included an IDH1 peptide vaccine. The receptors originated from a man in his forties with glioma.

This clone occurred once. The chain has TRBV19 and TRBJ2-3, with TRBD2 matching over 9 bases. Germline values: CDR1 LNHDA, CDR2 SQIVND (reference sequence). V lost 7 bases, J lost 2 bases, and 7 bases stayed unmatched. The CDR3 is 15 residues long. Written as DNA, the CDR3 is TGTGCCAGTACGACTAGCGGCCAACCCACAGATACGCAGTATTTT. Protein product: CASTTSGQPTDTQYF.

The CDR3 here is CSAKGVYTF. As DNA, the CDR3 is TGCAGTGCGAAGGGTGTTTACACCTTC. J is TRBJ1-2 and V is TRBV20-1, with D uncertain. The CDR3 consists of 9 residues. Looked up from germline, CDR1 is DFQATT and CDR2 is SNEGSKA (reference sequence). V lost 6 bases and J 11 bases, leaving 10 bases between the germline ends.

The V and J genes are TRBV7-9 and TRBJ1-2, with D maybe TRBD1 (6 bases). Per germline, CDR1 SEHNR and CDR2 FQNEAQ (reference sequence). There are 15 residues in the CDR3. The germline V and J ends were trimmed by 1 base and 3 bases, with 12 bases remaining between them. The CDR3 nucleotides read TGTGCCAGCAGCTTAGTGGGAACAGGGCACTATGGCTACACCTTC. This encodes CASSLVGTGHYGYTF.

This clone has a handful of counts. J is TRBJ1-1 and V is TRBV29-1; D gene uncertain. V was clipped by 7 bases and J by 1 base, with 16 bases between them. The CDR3 consists of 14 residues. Germline V gene lookup returns CDR1 SQVTM and CDR2 ANQGSEA. CDR3 DNA sequence: TGCAGCGCCGTACCAGGCCGTGGGAACACTGAAGCTTTCTTT. Its protein is CSAVPGRGNTEAFF.

The chain employs TRBV5-8 and TRBJ2-5; D is undetermined. The J call may not be correct, given that the DNA end is closer to TRBJ2-7. Germline CDR1 SGHTS, CDR2 YDEGEE. The CDR3 is made up of 14 amino acids. The CDR3 DNA follows: TGTGCCAGCAGCTCGTGGACGTCTTCCTACGAGCAGTACTTC. Amino acids: CASSSWTSSYEQYF.

The V and J genes are TRBV6-1 and TRBJ2-2; D uncertain. There are 13 residues in the CDR3. The germline V gene has CDR1 MNHNS and CDR2 SASEGT. Between the trimmed V and J ends, which lost 0 bases and 7 bases, there was a span of 6 bases. CDR3 in amino acids: CASSEADGGELFF. Here the CDR3 DNA reads TGTGCCAGCAGTGAAGCGGATGGCGGGGAGCTGTTTTTT.

The chain uses TRBV2 and TRBJ2-4, with D tentatively TRBD1 or TRBD2 (6 bases each). The CDR3 has 16 amino acids. The V gene's germline CDR1 is SNHLY and CDR2 FYNNEI. The V and J ends lost 6 bases and 9 bases respectively, with 24 bases between them. CDR3 sequence reads: CASSESSGFGGGIQYF. For the CDR3, the DNA is TGTGCCAGCAGCGAGAGCTCAGGGTTTGGAGGGGGCATTCAGTACTTC.

This chain uses TRBV4-3 with TRBJ1-1, with D hard to call. Per germline, CDR1 LGHNA and CDR2 YSLEER. This CDR3 contains 13 residues. Trimming removed 0 bases at V and 11 bases at J, with 13 bases between. CDR3 DNA sequence: TGCGCCAGCAGCCAAGATCCGGCGGCAAATGCTTTCTTT. It codes for CASSQDPAANAFF.

This clone was seen only once. The CDR3 bases are TGCGCCAGCAGCGATGCCGGGAGGGCCGGGGAGCTGTTTTTT. Amino acids: CASSDAGRAGELFF. This rearrangement joins TRBV5-1 to TRBJ2-2; 8 nucleotides line up with TRBD2. V shed 4 bases and J 6 bases; nucleotides not matched to a gene: 5. The CDR3 covers 14 residues. Germline V CDR1 and CDR2: SGHRS, YFSETQ.

The rearrangement links TRBV6-4 to TRBJ1-1; no clear D. The V end lost 3 bases, the J end lost 2 bases, and 7 bases lay between the germline ends. From germline, CDR1 is MRHNA and CDR2 SNTAGT. The CDR3 covers 13 residues. The CDR3 nucleotides read TGTGCCAGCAGTGAACGAGAAAACACTGAAGCTTTCTTT. Translated, it gives CASSERENTEAFF.

The gene calls are TRBV7-2 and TRBJ1-2; 10 bases align to TRBD1. Losses at the gene ends were 5 bases for V and 8 bases for J; bases not matched to a gene: 11. The CDR3 consists of 15 residues. Looked up from germline, CDR1 is SGHTA and CDR2 is FQGNSA. Written as DNA, the CDR3 is TGTGCCAGCAGCGTCGGGACAGGGGTACAACTCGGCTACACCTTC. As protein: CASSVGTGVQLGYTF.

This sequence joins TRBV30 and TRBJ1-6; 9 bases map to TRBD1. The CDR3 sequence is 13 residues long. Germline-derived CDR1 and CDR2 are GTSNPN and SVGIG (reference sequence). Trimming cost V 4 bases and J 11 bases; bases outside gene matches: 6. The DNA for the CDR3 is TGTGCCTGGACCGGACAGGGGAATCCACCCCTCCACTTT. It is translated as CAWTGQGNPPLHF.